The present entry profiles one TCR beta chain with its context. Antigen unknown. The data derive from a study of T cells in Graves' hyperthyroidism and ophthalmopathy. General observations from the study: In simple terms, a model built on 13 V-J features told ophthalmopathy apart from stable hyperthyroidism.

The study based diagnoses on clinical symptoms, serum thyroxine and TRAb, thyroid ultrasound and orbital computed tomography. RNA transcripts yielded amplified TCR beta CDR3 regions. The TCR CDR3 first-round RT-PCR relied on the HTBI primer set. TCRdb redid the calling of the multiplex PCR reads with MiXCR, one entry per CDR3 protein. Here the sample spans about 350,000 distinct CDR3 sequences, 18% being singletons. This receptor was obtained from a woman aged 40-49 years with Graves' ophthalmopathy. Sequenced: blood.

The CDR3 DNA follows: TGTGCCAGCAGTCCAGAGGCGTCACAGCTCTCTGGAAACACCATATATTTT. Protein: CASSPEASQLSGNTIYF. V usage is TRBV11-2 and J usage is TRBJ1-3, with D unclear. The germline V gene has CDR1 SGHAT and CDR2 FQNNGV. The CDR3 runs to 17 residues. The ends were cut back, 6 bases at V and 0 bases at J, with 18 bases in the middle.